This T cell receptor (beta chain) was observed in a study of cytomegalovirus exposure and HLA in healthy donors (TCRdb year 2017). For context, the study as a whole: According to an earlier analysis of 450 to 650 of the donors, about 190 million T cells yielded 117 million unique TCR beta sequences and approximately 300 Gb of sequence data. Of the approximately 400 genotyped donors, approximately 83% fell in the genetic ancestry cluster associated with self-reported Caucasian donors. All discovery cohort repertoires had been generated using a single sequencing platform. Genome-wide SNP genotypes for about three fifths of the roughly 670 donors were used in a later genetic analysis, which treated that subset as a discovery cohort. Both class I and class II loci were covered by HLA typing, at four-digit resolution. The number of typed donors differed by locus: roughly 629-640 for A, B, C, DRB1 and DQB1; approximately 520 for DQA1; approximately 610 for DPA1; and some 450 for DPB1. Donor age, sex, ethnicity and CMV serostatus were collected together with the repertoire data. To predict cytomegalovirus infection status, the study brought together high-throughput TCR immunosequencing, statistical association of individual TCRs with disease status, and machine learning. The study aimed to test whether signatures of past pathogen exposure could be identified by cataloging public T cell receptors. Roughly 5 DR-DQ haplotypes were handled as single units for association and clustering, since linkage in the cohort was strong. The study used immunosequencing to profile the T cell repertoires of under 700 subjects and linked those repertoires to cytomegalovirus serostatus. The later analysis used no new phenotypic data to find candidate immune exposures, relying instead on TCR beta sequences and their occurrence across donors. A separate validation cohort of over a hundred different subjects was used in addition to the roughly 700-subject first cohort. To study patterns of TCR occurrence, a later analysis re-analyzed previously published TCR beta repertoires from 500 to 850 donors and added high-resolution HLA genotyping. On average, about 200,000 unique TCR beta nucleotide sequences were sequenced per donor among 350 to 400 genotyped donors of the cohort, with about 19% of those sequences being non-productive. To decide whether each TCR beta V gene segment behaved as functional or pseudogenic, an earlier analysis of some 570 of the donors relied on high-throughput TCR beta sequencing. An early release that covered fewer than 800 HLA-typed donors contained 250 to 350 gigabases of sequencing data and about 93 million unique TCR sequences. Summary of the overall study and its limitations: Because counts were too low, roughly 16 rarely observed V segments, including chromosome 9 orphons, were excluded from the earlier analysis of some 590 of the donors. In a later analysis, 16,951 TCR beta sequences were associated with specific HLA alleles at a false discovery rate of 0.05. A further reported finding was that TCR beta sequences accurately predicted the HLA-A and HLA-B alleles for most subjects in the first cohort. Immune exposure information for the cohort was limited to CMV serostatus. The cohort was sequenced for TCR beta chains only, and without alpha or paired-chain data the features that could be detected were limited. Presence/absence analyses assumed roughly uniform sequencing depth across donors, an assumption that may not hold. Linkage disequilibrium might explain the correlated functional status among segregating V segments, but an unknown experimental factor could not be ruled out. The authors suggested that the approach could potentially be generalized to other disease states and immunological phenotypes. A later analysis reported that several top co-occurrence clusters appeared linked to parvovirus B19, influenza, CMV and Epstein-Barr virus. The sequencing pipeline was judged likely to have produced a cluster of highly shared sequence variants as a technical artifact. Assigning TCR associations to individual alleles was difficult when HLA alleles, especially DR and DQ, strongly co-occurred. While some public TCRs were present in many individuals, most TCR sequences turned up only very rarely across donors. In an earlier analysis of some 500 of the donors, most TCR beta V segments were observed in productive rearrangements about 90% or about 30% of the time, broadly matching IMGT annotations. Because HLA typing was unavailable for some donors at each locus, only the typed subset was used in association tests. In a later analysis, HLA-associated TCR beta chains were found to be more clonally expanded and to have lower generation probabilities than equally common non-associated chains. Cytomegalovirus status was reported to be diagnosed by the classifier with high specificity and sensitivity in both the original and validation cohorts. In a later analysis, most CMV-associated TCR beta chains were found to appear HLA-restricted, with HLA associations seemingly driven largely by CMV exposure. An association between a missense DCLRE1C variant and V-gene and J-gene trimming of TCR beta chains was found in a later genetic analysis and replicated in an independent cohort. In vitro tests confirmed that a few of the cytomegalovirus-associated TCR beta chains recognize cytomegalovirus antigens. Compared with the roughly 700-donor mean, donors in an Asian-associated ancestry cluster had fewer N-insertions in productive TCRs, according to a later genetic analysis. Some IMGT-functional V segments, including TRBV6-2 and TRBV6-3, could not be told apart with the 87-base-pair reads, so those segments were excluded. In the study, some 160 TCR beta chains were listed as associated with cytomegalovirus. According to a later analysis, TCR association rates differed among HLA loci, with DRB1 alleles showing the most associated TCRs and HLA-C alleles showing the fewest.

The cohort consisted of 650 to 700 healthy bone marrow donors. At the time of sampling, all cohort members were nominally healthy, though unrecorded immune exposures were likely present. The donor tested CMV seropositive, placing the donor among the 310 or so seropositive members of the cohort. A peripheral blood sample was provided by each donor, and peripheral blood mononuclear cells were used for TCR beta sequencing. The Qiagen DNeasy Blood Extraction Kit was used to extract genomic DNA from the blood cell samples. Library prep was done by the immunoSEQ multiplex PCR assay. A mixture of 60 forward primers for TCR Vbeta segments and 13 reverse primers for TCR Jbeta segments was used in the multiplex PCR. The CDR3 region of rearranged TCR beta genes was amplified from genomic DNA by a multiplex PCR assay. The amplified TCR beta libraries were sequenced on the Illumina HiSeq System as 87-base-pair reads. In the original analysis: A later analysis tallied approximately 87 million unique TCR beta chains across the 700 or so repertoires, and about 10 million of those chains were shared by two or more donors. A nearest-neighbor algorithm error-corrected the raw reads and collapsed the reads into unique sequences, merging closely related sequences to remove PCR and sequencing errors. CDR3 sequences were aligned to IMGT reference sequences to assign V, D and J gene segments. For a sequence to be retained, at least a six-nucleotide match to both a V gene segment and a J gene segment was required. A rearrangement was called productive if the CDR3 had no stop codons and remained in frame with V and J, and every other rearrangement was called non-productive. CDR3 was defined by IMGT convention, running from the second conserved V-encoded cysteine to the conserved J-encoded phenylalanine. The earlier analysis of a few hundred of the donors excluded any sequence lacking an unambiguous match to a single V gene segment. An earlier analysis of 587 of the donors called V segments functional above 56.7% productive rearrangements and segregating when the between-donor standard deviation exceeded 5%. A statistical classification framework was built for diagnosing cytomegalovirus status from the catalog of TCR beta chain sequences. In a later analysis, V and J genes were assigned by comparing TCR nucleotide sequences against IMGT/GENE-DB human TR gene sequences. Using the TCRdist pipeline, a later analysis assigned CDR3 sequences along with most-parsimonious VDJ recombination scenarios. In a later analysis, every TCR beta chain was defined by the combination of its CDR3 amino acid sequence and its V-gene family, and reads without a unique V-gene family were dropped. As a way to deal with suspected cross-contamination and a sequencing artifact, a later analysis dropped over 550 nucleotide sequences that were highly shared and had low generation probability. A later analysis calculated a clonal expansion index for each public chain from normalized within-repertoire ranks of inferred template counts. A later analysis computed generation probabilities with a VDJ recombination model fitted to out-of-frame rearrangements, and checked the results against IGoR. A later analysis scored TCR-TCR, TCR-HLA and TCR-CMV co-occurrence with hypergeometric tests, applying a repertoire-size bias correction to TCR pairs. To estimate false discovery rates, a later analysis permuted the HLA or CMV assignments 20 times. In a later analysis, co-occurring TCRs were grouped using DBSCAN, with TCRdist sequence similarity added in when clustering inside HLA-allele-positive subsets. For co-occurrence clustering, repertoires with fewer than 30,000 or more than 120,000 public chains were excluded, along with five repertoires with anomalous nucleotide sharing. The clones in this table, taken by TCRdb from immuneACCESS, are in-frame only. Not every clone is retained; where verified, under half of the shortfall comes from an unresolved V gene, and the cause of the rest is unknown. V, J and clone size derive from that table, while D and trimming were established from the DNA sequence. Counted in this sample were about 170,000 clones; around four fifths of them appeared once. The ten largest clonotypes hold about 1.5% of the sample.

In the case of this clone: Its antigen is not yet known. No much larger clone exists at a distance of one base, and base qualities are not known.

V ends up 3 bases short and J 9 bases short, with an unmatched junction base count of 12. Inclusive of the bounding cysteine and phenylalanine, the CDR3 is 14 residues long. This entry keeps only the CDR3 DNA: 42 bases, framed from base 1. From the germline V gene, CDR1 is SGDLS and CDR2 is YYNGEE. The receptor's source is a woman in her 30s in good health and CMV-seropositive. Input material: PBMCs. This chain joins TRBV9 to TRBJ2-7; 7 bases in the middle match TRBD2. In nucleotides, the sequence is TGTGCCAGCAGCGGGGCCGGGCTAGCGGCCCTGCAGTACTTC. Its protein product is CASSGAGLAALQYF.